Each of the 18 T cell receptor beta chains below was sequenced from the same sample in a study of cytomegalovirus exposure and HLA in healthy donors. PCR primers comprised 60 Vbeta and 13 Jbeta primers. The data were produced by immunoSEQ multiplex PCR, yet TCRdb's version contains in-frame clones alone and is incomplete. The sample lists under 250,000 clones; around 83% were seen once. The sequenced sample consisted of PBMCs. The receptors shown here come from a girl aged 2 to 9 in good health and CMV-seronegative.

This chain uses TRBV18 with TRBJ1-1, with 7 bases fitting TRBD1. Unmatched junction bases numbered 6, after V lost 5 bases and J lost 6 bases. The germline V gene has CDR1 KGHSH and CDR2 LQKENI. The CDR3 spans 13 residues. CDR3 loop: CASSTNRGSEAFF. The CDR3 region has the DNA TGTGCCAGCTCAACTAACAGGGGCTCTGAAGCTTTCTTT.

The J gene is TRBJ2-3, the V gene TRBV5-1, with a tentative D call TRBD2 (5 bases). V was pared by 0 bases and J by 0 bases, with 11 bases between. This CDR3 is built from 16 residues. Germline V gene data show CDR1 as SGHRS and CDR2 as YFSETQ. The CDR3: CASSLAAGSSTDTQYF. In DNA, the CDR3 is TGCGCCAGCAGCTTGGCCGCGGGTTCAAGCACAGATACGCAGTATTTT.

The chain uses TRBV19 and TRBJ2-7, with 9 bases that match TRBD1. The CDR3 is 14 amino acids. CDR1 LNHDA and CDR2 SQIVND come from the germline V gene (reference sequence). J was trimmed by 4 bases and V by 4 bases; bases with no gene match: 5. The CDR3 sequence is CASSTDRGRYEQYF. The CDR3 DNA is TGTGCCAGTAGTACCGACAGGGGGAGGTACGAGCAGTACTTC. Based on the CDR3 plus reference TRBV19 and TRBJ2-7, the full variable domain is DGGITQSPKYLFRKEGQNVTLSCEQNLNHDAMYWYRQDPGQGLRLIYYSQIVNDFQKGDIAEGYSVSREKKESFPLTVTSAQKNPTAFYLCASSTDRGRYEQYFGPGTRLTVT.

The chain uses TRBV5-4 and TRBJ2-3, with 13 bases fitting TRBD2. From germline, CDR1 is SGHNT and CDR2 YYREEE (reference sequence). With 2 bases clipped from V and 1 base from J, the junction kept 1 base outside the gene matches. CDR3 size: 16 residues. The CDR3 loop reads CASSFGLAGGTDTQYF. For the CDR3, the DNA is TGTGCCAGCAGCTTCGGACTAGCGGGGGGCACAGATACGCAGTATTTT.

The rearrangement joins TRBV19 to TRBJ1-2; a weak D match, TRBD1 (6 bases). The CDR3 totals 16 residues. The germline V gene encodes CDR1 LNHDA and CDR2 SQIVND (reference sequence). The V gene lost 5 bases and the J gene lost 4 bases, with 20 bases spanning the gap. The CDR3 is CASSANSRGQAYGYTF. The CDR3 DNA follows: TGTGCCAGTAGTGCTAATAGTCGGGGACAAGCCTATGGCTACACCTTC.

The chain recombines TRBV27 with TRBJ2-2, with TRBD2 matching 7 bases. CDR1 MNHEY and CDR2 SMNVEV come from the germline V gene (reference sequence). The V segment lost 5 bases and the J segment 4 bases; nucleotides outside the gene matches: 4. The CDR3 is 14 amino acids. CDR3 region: CASSSGTGTGELFF. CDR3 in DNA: TGTGCCAGCAGTAGCGGGACGGGCACCGGGGAGCTGTTTTTT.

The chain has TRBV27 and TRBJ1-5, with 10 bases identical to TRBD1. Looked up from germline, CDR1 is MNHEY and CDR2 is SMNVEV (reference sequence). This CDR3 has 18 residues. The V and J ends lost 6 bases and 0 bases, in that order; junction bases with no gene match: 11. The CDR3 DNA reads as TGTGCCAGCAGATCCTGGACAGGGGGACTCTATAGCAATCAGCCCCAGCATTTT. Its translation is CASRSWTGGLYSNQPQHF.

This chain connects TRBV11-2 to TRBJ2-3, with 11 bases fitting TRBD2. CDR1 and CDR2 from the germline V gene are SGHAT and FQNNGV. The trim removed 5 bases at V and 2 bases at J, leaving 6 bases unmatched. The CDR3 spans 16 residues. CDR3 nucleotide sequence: TGTGCCAGCAGCCCGCGACTAGCGGGATACACAGATACGCAGTATTTT. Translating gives CASSPRLAGYTDTQYF.

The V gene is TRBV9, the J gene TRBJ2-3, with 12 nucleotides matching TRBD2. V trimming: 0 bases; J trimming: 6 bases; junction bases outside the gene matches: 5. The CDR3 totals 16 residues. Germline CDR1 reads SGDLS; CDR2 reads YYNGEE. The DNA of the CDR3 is TGTGCCAGCAGCGTAGTACTAGCGGGGGGTGTGGATACGCAGTATTTT. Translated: CASSVVLAGGVDTQYF.

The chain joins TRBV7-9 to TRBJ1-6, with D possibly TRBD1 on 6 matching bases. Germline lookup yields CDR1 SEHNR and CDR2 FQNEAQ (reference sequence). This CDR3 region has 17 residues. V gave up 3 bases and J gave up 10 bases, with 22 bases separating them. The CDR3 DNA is TGTGCCAGCAGCTTGGGGGGCGGGGGAGTGTTGATCTCACCCCTCCACTTT. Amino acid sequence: CASSLGGGGVLISPLHF. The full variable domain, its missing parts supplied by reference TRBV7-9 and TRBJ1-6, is DTGVSQNPRHKITKRGQNVTFRCDPISEHNRLYWYRQTLGQGPEFLTYFQNEAQLEKSRLLSDRFSAERPKGSFSTLEIQRTEQGDSAMYLCASSLGGGGVLISPLHFGNGTRLTVT.

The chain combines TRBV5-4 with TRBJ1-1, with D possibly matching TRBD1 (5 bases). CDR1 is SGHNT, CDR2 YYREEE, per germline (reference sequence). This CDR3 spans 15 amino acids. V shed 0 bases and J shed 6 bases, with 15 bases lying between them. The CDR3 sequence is CASSLAQGGRSEAFF. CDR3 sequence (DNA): TGTGCCAGCAGCTTGGCTCAGGGTGGAAGGTCTGAAGCTTTCTTT.

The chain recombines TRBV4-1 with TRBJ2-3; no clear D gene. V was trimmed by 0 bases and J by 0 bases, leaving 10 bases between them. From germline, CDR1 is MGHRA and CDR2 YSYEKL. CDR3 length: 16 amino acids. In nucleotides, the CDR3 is TGCGCCAGCAGCCAAGATCTCGGGTGGAGCACAGATACGCAGTATTTT. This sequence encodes CASSQDLGWSTDTQYF.

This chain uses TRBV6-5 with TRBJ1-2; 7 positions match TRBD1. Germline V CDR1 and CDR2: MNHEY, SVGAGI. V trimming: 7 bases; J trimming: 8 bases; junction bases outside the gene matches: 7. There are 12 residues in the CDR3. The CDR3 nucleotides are TGTGCCAGCAAATGGCACAGGGGAGGCTACACCTTC. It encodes CASKWHRGGYTF.

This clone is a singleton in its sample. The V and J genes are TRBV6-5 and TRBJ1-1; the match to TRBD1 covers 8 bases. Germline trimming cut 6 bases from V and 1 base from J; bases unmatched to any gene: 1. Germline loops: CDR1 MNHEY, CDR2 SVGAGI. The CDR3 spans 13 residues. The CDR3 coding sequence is TGTGCCAGCAGGGACAGGGCGAACACTGAAGCTTTCTTT. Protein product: CASRDRANTEAFF.

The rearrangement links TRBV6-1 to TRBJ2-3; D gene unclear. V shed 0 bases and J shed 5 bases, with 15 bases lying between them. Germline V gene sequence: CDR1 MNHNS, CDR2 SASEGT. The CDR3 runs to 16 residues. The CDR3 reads CASSEAARGTKDTQYF. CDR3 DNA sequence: TGTGCCAGCAGTGAAGCGGCACGTGGCACTAAAGATACGCAGTATTTT.

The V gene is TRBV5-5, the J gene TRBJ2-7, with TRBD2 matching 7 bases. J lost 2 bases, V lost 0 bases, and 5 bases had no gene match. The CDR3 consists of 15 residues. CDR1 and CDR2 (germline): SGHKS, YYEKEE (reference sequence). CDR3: CASSLAAGRTYEQYF. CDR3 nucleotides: TGTGCCAGCAGCTTGGCCGCCGGGAGGACCTACGAGCAGTACTTC.

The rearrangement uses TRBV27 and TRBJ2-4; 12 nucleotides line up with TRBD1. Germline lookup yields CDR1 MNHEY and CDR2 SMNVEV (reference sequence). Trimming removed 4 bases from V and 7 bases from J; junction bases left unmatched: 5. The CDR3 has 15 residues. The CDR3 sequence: CASSSPGQGANIQYF. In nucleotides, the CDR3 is TGTGCCAGCAGTTCTCCGGGACAGGGGGCGAACATTCAGTACTTC.

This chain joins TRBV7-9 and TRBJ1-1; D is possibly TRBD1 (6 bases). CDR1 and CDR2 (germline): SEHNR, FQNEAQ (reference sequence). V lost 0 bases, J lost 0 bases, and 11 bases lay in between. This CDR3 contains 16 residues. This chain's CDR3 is CASSLAETGLNTEAFF. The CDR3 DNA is TGTGCCAGCAGCTTAGCGGAAACAGGGCTGAACACTGAAGCTTTCTTT.